This T cell receptor beta chain was sequenced during a study of blood T cell repertoires in COVID-19. The CDR3 has 13 amino acids. Assay: immunoSEQ multiplex PCR; the TCRdb copy retains only in-frame clones and omits some. The table has over 200,000 clones, about 85% seen once. Sequenced input: PBMCs or T cells enriched from blood (not recorded which). This TCR came from a young man who had recovered from COVID-19. The V call is TRBV1, the J call TRBJ2-7; the tabulated D call, TRBD2, remains unverified against the DNA. TRBV1 is labeled a pseudogene. In nucleotides, the CDR3 is TGCACCAGCAGCCACGAGCGGAACTACGAGCAGTACTTC. Translation: CTSSHERNYEQYF.